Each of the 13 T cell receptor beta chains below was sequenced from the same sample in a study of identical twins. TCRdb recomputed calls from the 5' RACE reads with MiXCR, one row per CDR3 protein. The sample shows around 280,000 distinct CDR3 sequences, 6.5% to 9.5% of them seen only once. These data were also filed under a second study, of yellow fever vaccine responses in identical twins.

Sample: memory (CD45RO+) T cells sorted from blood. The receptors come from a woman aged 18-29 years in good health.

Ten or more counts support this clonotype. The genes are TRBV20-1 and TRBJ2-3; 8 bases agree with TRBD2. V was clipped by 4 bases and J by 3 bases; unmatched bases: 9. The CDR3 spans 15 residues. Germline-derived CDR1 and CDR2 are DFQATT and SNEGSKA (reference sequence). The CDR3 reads CSAKIREGRTDTQYF. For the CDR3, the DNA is TGCAGTGCTAAGATACGGGAGGGCCGAACAGATACGCAGTATTTT.

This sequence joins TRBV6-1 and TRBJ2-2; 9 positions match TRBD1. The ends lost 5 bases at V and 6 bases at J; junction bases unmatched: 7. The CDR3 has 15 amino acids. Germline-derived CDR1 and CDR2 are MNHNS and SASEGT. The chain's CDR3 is CASSTRTGEAGELFF. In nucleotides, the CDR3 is TGTGCCAGCAGTACCAGGACAGGGGAGGCCGGGGAGCTGTTTTTT.

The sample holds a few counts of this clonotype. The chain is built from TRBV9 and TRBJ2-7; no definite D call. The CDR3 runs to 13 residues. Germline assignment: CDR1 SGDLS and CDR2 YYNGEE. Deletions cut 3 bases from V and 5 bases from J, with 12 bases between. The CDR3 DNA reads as TGTGCCAGCAGCGCCGATGGTGATCACGAGCAGTACTTC. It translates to CASSADGDHEQYF.

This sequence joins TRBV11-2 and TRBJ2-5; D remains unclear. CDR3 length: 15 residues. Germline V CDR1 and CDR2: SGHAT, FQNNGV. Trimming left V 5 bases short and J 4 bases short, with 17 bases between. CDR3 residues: CASSNTRANRETQYF. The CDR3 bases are TGTGCCAGCAGCAATACCCGGGCTAATAGAGAGACCCAGTACTTC.

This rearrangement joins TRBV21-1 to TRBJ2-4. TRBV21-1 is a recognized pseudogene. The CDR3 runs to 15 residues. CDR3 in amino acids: CASSKEPIAKNIQYF. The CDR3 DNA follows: TGTGCCAGCAGCAAAGAACCGATAGCCAAAAACATTCAGTACTTC.

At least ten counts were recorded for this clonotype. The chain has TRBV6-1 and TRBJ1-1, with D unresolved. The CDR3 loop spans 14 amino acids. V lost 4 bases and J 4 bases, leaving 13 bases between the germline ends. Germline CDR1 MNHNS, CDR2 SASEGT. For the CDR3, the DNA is TGTGCCAGCAGTGCTCTGGGGTTGGGCACTGAAGCTTTCTTT. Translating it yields CASSALGLGTEAFF.

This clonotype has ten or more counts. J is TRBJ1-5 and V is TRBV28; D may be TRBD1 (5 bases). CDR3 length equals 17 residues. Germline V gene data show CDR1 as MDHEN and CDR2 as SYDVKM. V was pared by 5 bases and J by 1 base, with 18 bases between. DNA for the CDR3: TGTGCCAGCAGTAGGGGCTCGGGGCTTGGCAGCAATCAGCCCCAGCATTTT. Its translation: CASSRGSGLGSNQPQHF.

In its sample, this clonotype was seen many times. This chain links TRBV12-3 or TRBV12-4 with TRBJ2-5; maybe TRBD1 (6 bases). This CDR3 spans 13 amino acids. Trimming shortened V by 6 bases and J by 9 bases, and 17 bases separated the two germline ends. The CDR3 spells CASRGGVREAQYF. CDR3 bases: TGTGCCAGCAGAGGGGGAGTTCGTGAGGCCCAGTACTTC.

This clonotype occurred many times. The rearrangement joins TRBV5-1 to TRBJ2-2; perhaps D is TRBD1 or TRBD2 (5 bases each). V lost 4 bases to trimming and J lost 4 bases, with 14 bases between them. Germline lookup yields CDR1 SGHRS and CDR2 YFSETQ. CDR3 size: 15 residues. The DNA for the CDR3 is TGCGCCAGCAGCCCCTCAGGGACGGGCACCGGGGAGCTGTTTTTT. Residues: CASSPSGTGTGELFF.

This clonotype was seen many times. The chain's CDR3 is CSVIRLTGQGSGELFF. The CDR3 nucleotides read TGCAGCGTTATACGTCTTACGGGACAGGGGTCCGGGGAGCTGTTTTTT. This rearrangement joins TRBV29-1 to TRBJ2-2; 10 nucleotides agree with TRBD1. The CDR3 spans 16 residues. Germline assignment: CDR1 SQVTM and CDR2 ANQGSEA. Trimming took 5 bases from V and 6 from J; bases not matched to a gene: 12.

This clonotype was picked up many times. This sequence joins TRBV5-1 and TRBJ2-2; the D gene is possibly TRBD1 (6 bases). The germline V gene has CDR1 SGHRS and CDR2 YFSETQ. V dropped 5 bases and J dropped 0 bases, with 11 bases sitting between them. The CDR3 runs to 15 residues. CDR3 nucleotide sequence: TGCGCCAGCAGAAAGGGGGATACGAACACCGGGGAGCTGTTTTTT. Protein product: CASRKGDTNTGELFF.

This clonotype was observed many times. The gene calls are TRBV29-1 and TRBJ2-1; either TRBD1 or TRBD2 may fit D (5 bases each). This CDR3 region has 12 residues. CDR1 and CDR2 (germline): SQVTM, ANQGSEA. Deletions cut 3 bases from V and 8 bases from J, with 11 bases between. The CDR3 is CSVDGTRDEQFF. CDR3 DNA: TGCAGCGTTGATGGGACGCGGGATGAGCAGTTCTTC.

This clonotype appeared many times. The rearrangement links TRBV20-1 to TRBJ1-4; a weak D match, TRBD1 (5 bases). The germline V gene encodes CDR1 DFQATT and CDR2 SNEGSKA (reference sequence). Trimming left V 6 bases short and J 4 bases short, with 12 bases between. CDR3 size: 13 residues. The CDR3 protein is CSAGDGFNEKLFF. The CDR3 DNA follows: TGCAGTGCCGGGGACGGCTTTAATGAAAAACTGTTTTTT.